Sequencing of this TCR beta chain was carried out in a study of Graves' ophthalmopathy and Graves' hyperthyroidism. On the study more broadly: Calling hyperthyroidism stable required that no ophthalmopathy show up within 18 months of follow-up. Overall study findings and caveats: Ophthalmopathy was separated from stable hyperthyroidism by a 13-signature model with 87.88% sensitivity and roughly 81% specificity.

Beta-chain TCR CDR3 regions were amplified from RNA transcripts. A first-round RT-PCR used HTBI primers, followed by a second-round multiplex PCR. MiXCR, run by TCRdb on the multiplex PCR reads, gives a single entry per CDR3 protein. The sample contains about 600,000 distinct CDR3 sequences, about 35% of which appear only once. Comment on this clonotype: Its antigen is unknown.

Germline lookup yields CDR1 KGHDR and CDR2 SFDVKD. The CDR3 has 15 residues. The ends were cut back, 4 bases at V and 4 bases at J, with 15 bases in the middle. The origin of this receptor is an adult man with Graves' hyperthyroidism. Sequencing input: peripheral blood or thyroid tissue (not recorded which). The gene calls are TRBV24-1 and TRBJ2-5, with a weak D call TRBD1 (5 bases). CDR3 DNA sequence: TGTGCCACCAGTGACCCTGGGGCCGCGATAGAGACCCAGTACTTC. Its protein product is CATSDPGAAIETQYF.